This entry concerns a single T cell receptor beta chain. Its antigen is unknown. This was the immunoSEQ v3 assay. Assay used: immunoSEQ multiplex PCR; TCRdb lists only in-frame clones, some missing. This sample has 95,000 or so clones, with just over 65% found just once. Germline CDR1 SGHAT, CDR2 FQNNGV. V lost 1 base, J lost 5 bases, and 3 bases stayed unmatched. The CDR3 spans 16 residues. Time point here: pre-treatment sample, taken before nivolumab and TIL therapy. Tumor tissue came from excised metastases, mostly pleural nodules or supraclavicular lymph nodes. This sample was included in a study of TIL therapy for anti-PD-1-resistant metastatic lung cancer. Across the whole study: By whole-exome sequencing, median non-synonymous tumor mutation burden was around 1.5 mutations per megabase.

The study's findings and limits: Many TIL product clones were absent from baseline tumor, suggesting clonal contraction.

The chain carries TRBV11-2 and TRBJ2-1; 12 nucleotides line up with TRBD2. Source: tumor tissue, taken at baseline. The TCR comes from a person aged 25-85 years with non-small cell lung cancer. The CDR3 region is CASSLARTSGNNEQFF. As DNA, the CDR3 is TGTGCCAGCAGCTTAGCCCGGACTAGCGGGAACAATGAGCAGTTCTTC.